This is a list of T cell receptor beta chains from one sample in a study of cytomegalovirus exposure and HLA in healthy donors. Only in-frame clones appear in the TCRdb table, and some are missing; sequencing was by immunoSEQ multiplex PCR. The sample lists roughly 110,000 clones, roughly 80% occurring once. What was sequenced was PBMCs. The source is a female donor in good health and CMV-seronegative. The CDR3 runs from the conserved cysteine through the conserved F or W. Each record gives: clone size, J gene, V gene, D gene, CDR3 DNA, CDR3 protein. The D gene is left open where the match is weak. Size is stated for part of the rows, as once, few or many counts, or as a class when the clone is expanded.

clone size: .; J gene: TRBJ1-5; V gene: TRBV29-1; D gene: .; CDR3 DNA: TGCAGCGCGGCCGGGGTTGGCAATCAGCCCCAGCATTTT; CDR3 protein: CSAAGVGNQPQHF
clone size: .; J gene: TRBJ2-1; V gene: TRBV6-5; D gene: .; CDR3 DNA: TGTGCCAGCAGTCGGACCGACAGCTGGGATGAGCAGTTCTTC; CDR3 protein: CASSRTDSWDEQFF
clone size: .; J gene: TRBJ1-5; V gene: TRBV4-3; D gene: .; CDR3 DNA: TGCGCCAGCAGCCAAGACAGGGGAAGCAATCAGCCCCAGCATTTT; CDR3 protein: CASSQDRGSNQPQHF
clone size: once; J gene: TRBJ2-7; V gene: TRBV7-6; D gene: .; CDR3 DNA: TGTGCCAGCAGCTTAGCGCTCGGGTCGCACTACGAGCAGTACTTC; CDR3 protein: CASSLALGSHYEQYF
clone size: .; J gene: TRBJ1-3; V gene: TRBV30; D gene: .; CDR3 DNA: TGTGCCTGGAGTGTAGGAGGGCTTGGAAACACCATATATTTT; CDR3 protein: CAWSVGGLGNTIYF
clone size: few; J gene: TRBJ1-1; V gene: TRBV7-8; D gene: .; CDR3 DNA: TGTGCCAGCAGCTTAGTGGCCAACACTGAAGCTTTCTTT; CDR3 protein: CASSLVANTEAFF
clone size: .; J gene: TRBJ2-3; V gene: TRBV14; D gene: .; CDR3 DNA: TGTGCCAGCAGCCAAGGTCTAATTAGAGATACGCAGTATTTT; CDR3 protein: CASSQGLIRDTQYF
clone size: .; J gene: TRBJ2-7; V gene: TRBV7-2; D gene: .; CDR3 DNA: TGTGCCAGCAGCAAGGACTCCCAGCCAGCCATCTACGAGCAGTACTTC; CDR3 protein: CASSKDSQPAIYEQYF
clone size: .; J gene: TRBJ2-3; V gene: TRBV6-1; D gene: TRBD1; CDR3 DNA: TGTGCCAGCAGTGAGTCGGGACAGGGGCCCTTCACAGATACGCAGTATTTT; CDR3 protein: CASSESGQGPFTDTQYF
clone size: .; J gene: TRBJ2-1; V gene: TRBV9; D gene: TRBD2; CDR3 DNA: TGTGCCAGCAGCGTAGCTGGATCTAGCGGGGGGTACAATGAGCAGTTCTTC; CDR3 protein: CASSVAGSSGGYNEQFF
clone size: .; J gene: TRBJ2-3; V gene: TRBV5-4; D gene: .; CDR3 DNA: TGTGCCAGCAGCGGCGACGGGTGGGGGCACACAGATACGCAGTATTTT; CDR3 protein: CASSGDGWGHTDTQYF
clone size: few; J gene: TRBJ1-6; V gene: TRBV6-5; D gene: .; CDR3 DNA: TGTGCCAGCAGTCGTGGGACACTCAATAATTCACCCCTCCACTTT; CDR3 protein: CASSRGTLNNSPLHF
clone size: .; J gene: TRBJ1-2; V gene: TRBV9; D gene: TRBD1; CDR3 DNA: TGTGCCAGCACTCCTCGGGAAGGGGGCGACTATGGCTACACCTTC; CDR3 protein: CASTPREGGDYGYTF
clone size: .; J gene: TRBJ2-2; V gene: TRBV10-3; D gene: TRBD1; CDR3 DNA: TGTGCCACGGGAAACAGGGGTGGCACCGGGGAGCTGTTTTTT; CDR3 protein: CATGNRGGTGELFF
clone size: once; J gene: TRBJ1-5; V gene: TRBV19; D gene: TRBD1; CDR3 DNA: TGTGCCAGTAGTACCAGGACAGGGACTAATCAGCCCCAGCATTTT; CDR3 protein: CASSTRTGTNQPQHF
clone size: .; J gene: TRBJ1-4; V gene: TRBV7-6; D gene: .; CDR3 DNA: TGTGCCAGCAGCCGATTGAGGGCAACTAATGAAAAACTGTTTTTT; CDR3 protein: CASSRLRATNEKLFF
clone size: .; J gene: TRBJ2-5; V gene: TRBV5-1; D gene: TRBD2; CDR3 DNA: TGCGCCAGCAGCTTGGACCCGGGACTAGCGGGGGGTCAAGAGACCCAGTACTTC; CDR3 protein: CASSLDPGLAGGQETQYF
clone size: .; J gene: TRBJ1-2; V gene: TRBV29-1; D gene: TRBD1; CDR3 DNA: TGCAGCGTCCTTACGGGACAGGGAGTCTACACCTTC; CDR3 protein: CSVLTGQGVYTF
clone size: .; J gene: TRBJ1-2; V gene: TRBV27; D gene: .; CDR3 DNA: TGTGCCAGCAGTTTATCGCCAGGGATAGGGGGCTACACCTTC; CDR3 protein: CASSLSPGIGGYTF
clone size: .; J gene: TRBJ2-7; V gene: TRBV13; D gene: TRBD1; CDR3 DNA: TGTGCCAGCACCCGAGGGGGCCAATTAGCCTCCTACGAGCAGTACTTC; CDR3 protein: CASTRGGQLASYEQYF
clone size: .; J gene: TRBJ2-3; V gene: TRBV28; D gene: TRBD2; CDR3 DNA: TGTGCCAGCAGTTTTAGCGGGGGAGCAGATACGCAGTATTTT; CDR3 protein: CASSFSGGADTQYF
clone size: .; J gene: TRBJ1-2; V gene: TRBV19; D gene: .; CDR3 DNA: TGTGCCAGTAGTATGGGACAAGGCGTCTATGGCTACACCTTC; CDR3 protein: CASSMGQGVYGYTF
clone size: .; J gene: TRBJ1-1; V gene: TRBV14; D gene: .; CDR3 DNA: TGTGCCAGCATTCCTCCCCCCCGGACAGAACTTATAAGGACGTTCACTGAAGCTTTCTTT; CDR3 protein: CASIPPPRTELIRTFTEAFF
clone size: .; J gene: TRBJ2-3; V gene: TRBV4-1; D gene: .; CDR3 DNA: TGCGCCAGCAGCCATCCAGGGGCGAACACAGATACGCAGTATTTT; CDR3 protein: CASSHPGANTDTQYF
clone size: .; J gene: TRBJ2-1; V gene: TRBV13; D gene: .; CDR3 DNA: TGTGCCAGCAGCGGGGGGCGGGGGAGAAAAAATGAGCAGTTCTTC; CDR3 protein: CASSGGRGRKNEQFF
clone size: .; J gene: TRBJ1-4; V gene: TRBV10-2; D gene: .; CDR3 DNA: TGCGCCAGTACATCTACTAATGAAAAACTGTTTTTT; CDR3 protein: CASTSTNEKLFF
clone size: .; J gene: TRBJ1-5; V gene: TRBV10-2; D gene: TRBD1; CDR3 DNA: TGCGCCAGCGGAGGACAGGGGCGGTATCAGCCCCAGCATTTT; CDR3 protein: CASGGQGRYQPQHF
clone size: .; J gene: TRBJ2-5; V gene: TRBV6-5; D gene: .; CDR3 DNA: TGTGCCAGCAGTTCCCTCTCCGGGGGAGAGACCCAGTACTTC; CDR3 protein: CASSSLSGGETQYF
clone size: .; J gene: TRBJ2-7; V gene: TRBV27; D gene: .; CDR3 DNA: TGTGCCAGCAGCCCCGCCGGGACAATTTACGAGCAGTACTTC; CDR3 protein: CASSPAGTIYEQYF
clone size: .; J gene: TRBJ1-4; V gene: TRBV6-5; D gene: .; CDR3 DNA: TGTGCCAGCAGTAGGGGAGGGTATAATGAAAAACTGTTTTTT; CDR3 protein: CASSRGGYNEKLFF
clone size: .; J gene: TRBJ2-1; V gene: TRBV11-2; D gene: TRBD1; CDR3 DNA: TGTGCCAGCAGCTGGACAGGGAACGATGAGCAGTTCTTC; CDR3 protein: CASSWTGNDEQFF
clone size: once; J gene: TRBJ2-7; V gene: TRBV6-5; D gene: TRBD1; CDR3 DNA: TGTGCCAGCAGTCACAGGGGGAGCTCCTACGAGCAGTACTTC; CDR3 protein: CASSHRGSSYEQYF
clone size: few; J gene: TRBJ2-6; V gene: TRBV5-1; D gene: .; CDR3 DNA: TGCGCCAGCAGCTTGGGACAAAGCTCTGGGGCCAACGTCCTGACTTTC; CDR3 protein: CASSLGQSSGANVLTF
clone size: few; J gene: TRBJ2-7; V gene: TRBV7-2; D gene: TRBD2; CDR3 DNA: TGTGCCAGCGGGGTCGGGGGGGGACTTGGCGAGCAGTACTTC; CDR3 protein: CASGVGGGLGEQYF
clone size: .; J gene: TRBJ1-2; V gene: TRBV2; D gene: .; CDR3 DNA: TGTGCCGGAGAGGAACCGCTCTATGGCTACACCTTC; CDR3 protein: CAGEEPLYGYTF
clone size: .; J gene: TRBJ1-1; V gene: TRBV29-1; D gene: TRBD1; CDR3 DNA: TGCAGCGTCGACGACAGGGGTCGAACTGAAGCTTTCTTT; CDR3 protein: CSVDDRGRTEAFF
clone size: .; J gene: TRBJ2-5; V gene: TRBV18; D gene: .; CDR3 DNA: TGTGCCAGCTCACCCATCCAAGAGACCCAGTACTTC; CDR3 protein: CASSPIQETQYF
clone size: .; J gene: TRBJ2-2; V gene: TRBV7-8; D gene: .; CDR3 DNA: TGTGCCAGCAGCTTAGACTACACCGGGGAGCTGTTTTTT; CDR3 protein: CASSLDYTGELFF
clone size: .; J gene: TRBJ1-6; V gene: TRBV4-2; D gene: TRBD1; CDR3 DNA: TGTGCCAGCAGCCCGACAGGGCCCGCTAATTCACCCCTCCACTTT; CDR3 protein: CASSPTGPANSPLHF
clone size: .; J gene: TRBJ1-2; V gene: TRBV6-1; D gene: .; CDR3 DNA: TGTGCCAGCAGTGACCAGGGGAGTTATGGCTACACCTTC; CDR3 protein: CASSDQGSYGYTF
clone size: .; J gene: TRBJ1-5; V gene: TRBV7-2; D gene: .; CDR3 DNA: TGTGCCAGCAGTGCCTCTGGGCAGCAAAATCAGCCCCAGCATTTT; CDR3 protein: CASSASGQQNQPQHF
clone size: .; J gene: TRBJ1-6; V gene: TRBV9; D gene: .; CDR3 DNA: TGTGCCAGCAGCGTAGCGGGGAATTCACCCCTCCACTTT; CDR3 protein: CASSVAGNSPLHF
clone size: .; J gene: TRBJ1-1; V gene: TRBV10-1; D gene: TRBD1; CDR3 DNA: TGCGCCGTCGACAGGGTATTGGGCACTGAAGCTTTCTTT; CDR3 protein: CAVDRVLGTEAFF
clone size: .; J gene: TRBJ2-2; V gene: TRBV9; D gene: .; CDR3 DNA: TGTGCCAGCAGCTCGAGACACCCAACCGGGGAGCTGTTTTTT; CDR3 protein: CASSSRHPTGELFF
clone size: .; J gene: TRBJ2-5; V gene: TRBV5-4; D gene: .; CDR3 DNA: TGTGCCAGCAGCTTGAACGAGGGGGGGAAGACCCAGTACTTC; CDR3 protein: CASSLNEGGKTQYF
clone size: .; J gene: TRBJ2-7; V gene: TRBV5-4; D gene: .; CDR3 DNA: TGTGCCAGCAGCTTGGCGGTGAACGTACGCGAGCAGTACTTC; CDR3 protein: CASSLAVNVREQYF
clone size: .; J gene: TRBJ2-1; V gene: TRBV5-1; D gene: .; CDR3 DNA: TGCGCCAGCAGAGGGTCCGGGGGTAATGAGCAGTTCTTC; CDR3 protein: CASRGSGGNEQFF
clone size: .; J gene: TRBJ1-1; V gene: TRBV30; D gene: .; CDR3 DNA: TGTGCCTGGGGGGCCGGGGGCACTGAAGCTTTCTTT; CDR3 protein: CAWGAGGTEAFF
clone size: .; J gene: TRBJ2-7; V gene: TRBV7-8; D gene: TRBD2; CDR3 DNA: TGTGCCAGCAGCTTAGCCAACGGGGGGGCCAACGAGCAGTACTTC; CDR3 protein: CASSLANGGANEQYF
clone size: .; J gene: TRBJ2-1; V gene: TRBV5-1; D gene: .; CDR3 DNA: TGCGCCAGCAGCCTCGACTCCACCTACAATGAGCAGTTCTTC; CDR3 protein: CASSLDSTYNEQFF
clone size: .; J gene: TRBJ1-1; V gene: TRBV6-5; D gene: .; CDR3 DNA: TGTGCCAGCAGTTACTCGATCGGGGGGCTAGACACTGAAGCTTTCTTT; CDR3 protein: CASSYSIGGLDTEAFF
clone size: once; J gene: TRBJ2-3; V gene: TRBV7-9; D gene: TRBD2; CDR3 DNA: TGTGCCAGCAGCTTAGCCCTAGCGGGGATCACAGATACGCAGTATTTT; CDR3 protein: CASSLALAGITDTQYF
clone size: few; J gene: TRBJ2-7; V gene: TRBV7-9; D gene: .; CDR3 DNA: TGTGCCAGCAGCTTAGAGGCCGGGTTCGACGAGCAGTACTTC; CDR3 protein: CASSLEAGFDEQYF
clone size: .; J gene: TRBJ2-3; V gene: TRBV9; D gene: .; CDR3 DNA: TGTGCCAGCAGCGTAGAAGGAGGGGGCCGCGGAGATACGCAGTATTTT; CDR3 protein: CASSVEGGGRGDTQYF
clone size: .; J gene: TRBJ2-5; V gene: TRBV7-6; D gene: TRBD1; CDR3 DNA: TGTGCCAGCAGCTTAGGTTTTGCCCAGGGGGTGTTACGAGAGACCCAGTACTTC; CDR3 protein: CASSLGFAQGVLRETQYF
clone size: .; J gene: TRBJ2-7; V gene: TRBV12-5; D gene: .; CDR3 DNA: TGTGCTAGTGGTTTGTTGGGACCGGGACTCTGGGACGAGCAGTACTTC; CDR3 protein: CASGLLGPGLWDEQYF
clone size: .; J gene: TRBJ1-2; V gene: TRBV29-1; D gene: TRBD1; CDR3 DNA: TGCAGCGTTTCGGGGCCCACAGGGGGTTTGAATGGCTACACCTTC; CDR3 protein: CSVSGPTGGLNGYTF
clone size: .; J gene: TRBJ1-5; V gene: TRBV6-1; D gene: .; CDR3 DNA: TGTGCCAGCAGCCGCAGGGGAACTAGCAATCAGCCCCAGCATTTT; CDR3 protein: CASSRRGTSNQPQHF
clone size: .; J gene: TRBJ1-5; V gene: TRBV6-1; D gene: .; CDR3 DNA: TGTGCCAGCAGTGAAGGGGTAGGGGCTAGCAATCAGCCCCAGCATTTT; CDR3 protein: CASSEGVGASNQPQHF